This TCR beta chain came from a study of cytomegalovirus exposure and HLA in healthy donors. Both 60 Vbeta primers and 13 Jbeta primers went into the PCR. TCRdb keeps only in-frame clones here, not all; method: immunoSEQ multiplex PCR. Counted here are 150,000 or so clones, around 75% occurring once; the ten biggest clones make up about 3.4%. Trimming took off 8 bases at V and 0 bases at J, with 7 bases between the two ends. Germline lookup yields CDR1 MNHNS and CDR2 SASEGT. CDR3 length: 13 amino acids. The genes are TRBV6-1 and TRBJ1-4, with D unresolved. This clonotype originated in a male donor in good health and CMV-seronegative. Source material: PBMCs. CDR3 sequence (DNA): TGTGCCAGCCAAACTGCAACTAATGAAAAACTGTTTTTT. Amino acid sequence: CASQTATNEKLFF.